This TCR beta chain was sequenced for a study of cytomegalovirus exposure and HLA in healthy donors. The study, taken as a whole, reports: Specificity of a few CMV-associated chains for CMV antigens was verified in vitro. Reported performance of the classifier showed diagnosis of cytomegalovirus status with high specificity and sensitivity. Altogether, 164 TCR beta chains were recorded as cytomegalovirus-associated. Many donors shared some public TCRs, even though most TCR sequences were rare.

The CDR3 has 12 residues. V lost 5 bases to trimming and J lost 10 bases, with 12 bases between them. CDR1 and CDR2 from the germline V gene are LNHNV and YYDKDF (reference sequence). About this clone itself: Its antigen remains unknown.

The data were produced by immunoSEQ multiplex PCR, yet TCRdb's version contains in-frame clones alone and is incomplete. Among 350,000 or so clones, approximately 90% were seen once, and the ten largest hold about 0.91%. The chain combines TRBV15 with TRBJ2-1; weak D call: TRBD2 (5 bases). Sample: PBMCs. The clonotype was recovered from a woman aged 18-35 years in good health and CMV-seronegative. The CDR3 nucleotides are TGTGCCACCAGCCCCGAAGAGCGGGAGCAGTTCTTC. Translating gives CATSPEEREQFF.